These 2 T cell receptor beta chains originate from one sample sequenced in a study of CD8 T cells in Susac syndrome. RNA in amounts of roughly 0.5 to 1 ug was reverse transcribed with random hexamers. TCRdb reprocessed the immunoSEQ multiplex PCR reads via MiXCR and lists one record per CDR3 protein. The sample records 300,000 to 350,000 distinct CDR3 sequences, under 95% being singletons. Sequenced input: CD4+ T cells from PBMCs. The receptors here all came from a human donor with multiple sclerosis.

The rearrangement links TRBV24-1 to TRBJ2-6; maybe TRBD1 (6 bases). V lost 4 bases and J 4 bases, leaving 22 bases between the germline ends. Germline lookup yields CDR1 KGHDR and CDR2 SFDVKD. The CDR3 is 19 residues long. The CDR3 here is CATSDTGTTGMVGANVLTF. The DNA for the CDR3 is TGTGCCACCAGTGACACCGGGACCACAGGGATGGTCGGGGCCAACGTCCTGACTTTC.

The chain is built from TRBV7-2 and TRBJ2-1, with no clear D. CDR3 length: 13 amino acids. V was cut by 0 bases and J by 8 bases, with 8 bases left in between. The germline V gene has CDR1 SGHTA and CDR2 FQGNSA. CDR3 DNA: TGTGCCAGCAGCTTAGCGGTACGGGATGAGCAGTTCTTC. This encodes CASSLAVRDEQFF.